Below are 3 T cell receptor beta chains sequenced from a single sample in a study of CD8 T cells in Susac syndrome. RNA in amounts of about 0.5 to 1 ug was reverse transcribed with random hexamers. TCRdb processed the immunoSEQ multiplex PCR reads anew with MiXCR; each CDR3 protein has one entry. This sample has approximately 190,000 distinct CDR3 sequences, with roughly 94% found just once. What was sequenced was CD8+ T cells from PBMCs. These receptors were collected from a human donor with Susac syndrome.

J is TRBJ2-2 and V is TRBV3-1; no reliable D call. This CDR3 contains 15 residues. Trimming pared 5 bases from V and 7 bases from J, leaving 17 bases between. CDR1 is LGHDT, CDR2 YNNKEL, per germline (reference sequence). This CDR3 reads CASSTRTARGGELFF. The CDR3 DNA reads TGTGCCAGCAGCACCCGCACAGCCCGCGGCGGGGAGCTGTTTTTT.

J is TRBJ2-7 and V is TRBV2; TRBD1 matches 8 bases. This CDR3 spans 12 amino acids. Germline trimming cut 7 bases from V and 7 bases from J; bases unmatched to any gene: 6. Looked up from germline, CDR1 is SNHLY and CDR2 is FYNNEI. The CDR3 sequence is CASTDRVREQYF. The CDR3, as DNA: TGTGCCAGCACGGACAGGGTTCGGGAGCAGTACTTC.

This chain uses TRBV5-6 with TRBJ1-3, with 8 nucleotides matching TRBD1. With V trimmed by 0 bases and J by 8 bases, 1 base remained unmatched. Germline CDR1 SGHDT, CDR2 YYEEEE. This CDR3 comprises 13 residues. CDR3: CASSLEQGDTIYF. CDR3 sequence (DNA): TGTGCCAGCAGCTTGGAACAGGGGGACACCATATATTTT.